The 24 T cell receptor beta chains listed next were all sequenced from one sample in a study of T-cell memory formation after mild COVID-19 (TCRdb year 2021). Library preparation used 5' RACE. The sequencer was an Illumina NovaSeq 6000. The public reads were run again by TCRdb, first through fastp at Q25 and then through MiXCR, and only productive beta chains were kept. When rows share a CDR3 protein, they turn into one entry using the most common DNA and genes. The sample contains roughly 610,000 distinct CDR3 sequences, 15% to 20% of them found a single time. The ten largest make up roughly 7.8% of the sample. Input material: PBMCs or a T cell subset sorted from them (not recorded which). The source of these receptors is an adult woman who had mild COVID-19 (a few samples of this study predate the infection). The sample titles of this study are shuffled in the database, so cell type and time point are left out; the donor was told from shared clones.

This clonotype was seen at least ten times. The chain recombines TRBV29-1 with TRBJ1-2, with 9 bases fitting TRBD1. Germline CDR1 SQVTM, CDR2 ANQGSEA. The CDR3 is 13 residues long. V trimming: 5 bases; J trimming: 2 bases; junction bases outside the gene matches: 3. DNA of the CDR3: TGCAGCGTTTGGACAGGGGCAAACTATGGCTACACCTTC. This codes for CSVWTGANYGYTF. The complete variable domain, with remaining parts taken from reference TRBV29-1 and TRBJ1-2, reads SAVISQKPSRDICQRGTSLTIQCQVDSQVTMMFWYRQQPGQSLTLIATANQGSEATYESGFVIDKFPISRPNLTFSTLTVSNMSPEDSSIYLCSVWTGANYGYTFGSGTRLTVV.

This chain uses TRBV7-9 with TRBJ2-1, with TRBD2 as a possible D gene (6 bases). V lost 8 bases, J lost 3 bases, and 29 bases lay in between. The CDR3 has 19 residues. Germline values: CDR1 SEHNR, CDR2 FQNEAQ (reference sequence). This chain's CDR3 is CASPPGQSSERPLYNEQFF. The CDR3 bases are TGTGCCAGCCCACCGGGCCAATCTAGCGAGCGACCCCTCTACAATGAGCAGTTCTTC. Drawing the rest from reference TRBV7-9 and TRBJ2-1, the complete variable domain is DTGVSQNPRHKITKRGQNVTFRCDPISEHNRLYWYRQTLGQGPEFLTYFQNEAQLEKSRLLSDRFSAERPKGSFSTLEIQRTEQGDSAMYLCASPPGQSSERPLYNEQFFGPGTRLTVL.

V usage is TRBV29-1 and J usage is TRBJ2-7; 9 bases match TRBD1. Germline V CDR1 and CDR2: SQVTM, ANQGSEA. The CDR3 is 13 amino acids. The ends lost 5 bases at V and 2 bases at J; junction bases unmatched: 4. The CDR3 reads CSVFGTGTYEQYF. The CDR3 nucleotides read TGCAGCGTTTTCGGGACAGGGACCTACGAGCAGTACTTC.

The chain joins TRBV15 to TRBJ1-6; no reliable D call. This CDR3 is 15 amino acids long. V was cut by 8 bases and J by 8 bases, with 19 bases left in between. CDR1 LNHNV and CDR2 YYDKDF come from the germline V gene (reference sequence). CDR3 protein: CATQFALGEYSPLHF. The CDR3, as DNA: TGTGCCACCCAGTTCGCCCTGGGAGAGTATTCACCCCTCCACTTT.

V is TRBV6-1 and J is TRBJ1-5; D call uncertain. Germline lookup yields CDR1 MNHNS and CDR2 SASEGT. The ends were cut back, 1 base at V and 6 bases at J, with 4 bases in the middle. The CDR3 is made up of 12 amino acids. The CDR3 DNA reads TGTGCCAGCAGTGAAGGATCTCAGCCCCAGCATTTT. This gives the protein CASSEGSQPQHF.

The chain carries TRBV12-3 or TRBV12-4 and TRBJ2-1; TRBD2 matches 16 bases. V shed 4 bases, J shed 9 bases, and the junction held 3 bases outside the gene matches. The CDR3 length is 15 residues. The CDR3 coding sequence is TGTGCCAGCAGTTCGGGACTAGCGGGGGGGATTGAGCAGTTCTTC. Protein: CASSSGLAGGIEQFF.

This clonotype has ten or more counts. The V gene is TRBV12-3 or TRBV12-4, the J gene TRBJ2-5; the match to TRBD2 covers 7 bases. The CDR3 length is 18 residues. Trimming took 6 bases from V and 0 from J; bases not matched to a gene: 16. The CDR3 DNA is TGTGCCAGCAGCCCCTTCTCTAGCGGAAGCCCGTACCAAGAGACCCAGTACTTC. This encodes CASSPFSSGSPYQETQYF.

This chain uses TRBV30 with TRBJ2-1; TRBD1 matches at 11 bases. Germline V lookup: CDR1 GTSNPN, CDR2 SVGIG (reference sequence). V shed 2 bases, J shed 3 bases, and the junction held 12 bases outside the gene matches. The CDR3 is 18 residues long. The CDR3 DNA reads TGTGCCTGGAGTCCGTCTGGACAGGGGGCTGATAACTACAATGAGCAGTTCTTC. This codes for CAWSPSGQGADNYNEQFF. Drawing the rest from reference TRBV30 and TRBJ2-1, the complete variable domain is SQTIHQWPATLVQPVGSPLSLECTVEGTSNPNLYWYRQAAGRGLQLLFYSVGIGQISSEVPQNLSASRPQDRQFILSSKKLLLSDSGFYLCAWSPSGQGADNYNEQFFGPGTRLTVL.

This clonotype has more than one count but fewer than ten. The J gene is TRBJ1-1, the V gene TRBV15; 7 bases match TRBD1. The CDR3 extends over 15 amino acids. After removal of 0 bases from V and 5 bases from J, the junction contained 6 bases not matched to a gene. Germline-derived CDR1 and CDR2 are LNHNV and YYDKDF (reference sequence). The CDR3 DNA reads as TGTGCCACCAGCAGAGAATGGAGGGGGCAAACTGAAGCTTTCTTT. It specifies CATSREWRGQTEAFF.

The chain combines TRBV7-3 with TRBJ2-6; 9 nucleotides line up with TRBD2. V dropped 4 bases and J dropped 2; count of bases not matched to a gene: 9. CDR1 and CDR2 from the germline V gene are SGHTA and FQGTGA. CDR3 size: 18 residues. The CDR3 loop reads CASSSISGRSAGANVLTF. Here the CDR3 DNA reads TGTGCCAGCAGCTCCATTAGCGGGAGAAGCGCTGGGGCCAACGTCCTGACTTTC.

The rearrangement links TRBV20-1 to TRBJ2-1; tentatively, D is TRBD1 (5 bases). V lost 5 bases, J lost 6 bases, and 11 bases lay in between. The CDR3 is 12 residues long. The germline V gene has CDR1 DFQATT and CDR2 SNEGSKA (reference sequence). CDR3 residues: CSAVRDSNEQFF. DNA of the CDR3: TGCAGTGCTGTCAGGGATAGCAATGAGCAGTTCTTC.

This clonotype turned up a few times. The chain combines TRBV10-3 with TRBJ2-7; TRBD1 aligns across 7 bases. Germline trimming cut 6 bases from V and 4 bases from J; bases unmatched to any gene: 15. Germline loops: CDR1 ENHRY, CDR2 SYGVKD. The CDR3 covers 16 residues. The DNA for the CDR3 is TGTGCCATCAGCCAGACCCCCGTGGGACAGTCTTACGAGCAGTACTTC. This sequence encodes CAISQTPVGQSYEQYF.

This chain uses TRBV12-3 or TRBV12-4 with TRBJ2-1; D not certain. Trimming pared 10 bases from V and 6 bases from J, leaving 13 bases between. The CDR3 has 12 residues. The CDR3 region has the DNA TGTGCCACCCGACAACTCGGCAATGAGCAGTTCTTC. Amino acids: CATRQLGNEQFF.

This clonotype was detected a few times. The rearrangement links TRBV19 to TRBJ2-1; TRBD2 aligns across 9 bases. Trimming took 5 bases from V and 0 from J; bases not matched to a gene: 11. The germline V gene encodes CDR1 LNHDA and CDR2 SQIVND (reference sequence). The CDR3 contains 18 residues. CDR3 residues: CASSLRLAELSSYNEQFF. Here the CDR3 DNA reads TGTGCCAGTAGTCTGAGACTAGCGGAGTTAAGCTCCTACAATGAGCAGTTCTTC.

V and J are TRBV5-6 and TRBJ1-5; TRBD1 agrees at 7 bases. The CDR3 has 16 residues. Germline CDR1 and CDR2: SGHDT and YYEEEE. Trimming removed 1 base from V and 3 bases from J; junction bases left unmatched: 7. The CDR3 DNA reads TGTGCCAGCAGCTTGATGACGACAGGGTTCAATCAGCCCCAGCATTTT. It is translated as CASSLMTTGFNQPQHF.

This chain connects TRBV12-3 or TRBV12-4 to TRBJ1-5; possibly TRBD1 for D (6 bases). The CDR3 runs to 14 residues. V was clipped by 0 bases and J by 11 bases, with 14 bases between them. CDR3 sequence reads: CASSLAQGPWSQHF. CDR3 bases: TGTGCCAGCAGTTTAGCGCAGGGGCCTTGGTCCCAGCATTTT.

This clonotype was detected only a few times. V is TRBV12-3 or TRBV12-4 and J is TRBJ2-1; 7 bases fit TRBD1. V shed 7 bases and J 0 bases; nucleotides not matched to a gene: 3. The CDR3 covers 14 residues. The CDR3 DNA reads TGTGCCAGCAAAGGGGGCGTCTCCTACAATGAGCAGTTCTTC. Protein sequence: CASKGGVSYNEQFF.

The chain is built from TRBV6-1 and TRBJ1-6; 7 nucleotides agree with TRBD1. J was trimmed by 6 bases and V by 6 bases; bases with no gene match: 11. CDR1 and CDR2 (germline): MNHNS, SASEGT. The CDR3 runs 16 residues. The CDR3: CASRKDRTGVNSPLHF. The DNA for the CDR3 is TGTGCCAGCAGGAAAGACCGGACAGGAGTTAATTCACCCCTCCACTTT.

The rearrangement links TRBV15 to TRBJ2-4; 13 bases fit TRBD2. The germline V gene encodes CDR1 LNHNV and CDR2 YYDKDF (reference sequence). V was clipped by 5 bases and J by 8 bases; unmatched bases: 9. The CDR3 has 16 residues. The CDR3 nucleotides read TGTGCCACCAGCCCGTCGACTAGCGGGAGGTTTGACATTCAGTACTTC. Translated: CATSPSTSGRFDIQYF.

The chain combines TRBV20-1 with TRBJ2-1; 14 positions match TRBD2. Germline V gene data show CDR1 as DFQATT and CDR2 as SNEGSKA (reference sequence). V lost 4 bases, J lost 4 bases, and 12 bases stayed unmatched. This CDR3 has 18 residues. CDR3 DNA: TGCAGTGCTAAAGAGCCTGGACTAGCGGGAGGCCCATACAATGAGCAGTTCTTC. This gives the protein CSAKEPGLAGGPYNEQFF.

This chain uses TRBV29-1 with TRBJ2-3, with D possibly matching TRBD2 (5 bases). CDR1 SQVTM and CDR2 ANQGSEA come from the germline V gene. The CDR3 runs to 13 residues. Deletions cut 4 bases from V and 0 bases from J, with 8 bases between. DNA of the CDR3: TGCAGCGTTGGTGGACTCAGCACAGATACGCAGTATTTT. Protein product: CSVGGLSTDTQYF.

This clonotype turned up a few times. The chain recombines TRBV3-1 with TRBJ2-3; no clear D. Trimming removed 4 bases at V and 2 bases at J, with 10 bases between. The CDR3 loop spans 14 amino acids. Germline CDR1 LGHDT, CDR2 YNNKEL (reference sequence). The CDR3 loop reads CASSLTQATDTQYF. Written as DNA, the CDR3 is TGTGCCAGCAGCCTGACCCAGGCCACAGATACGCAGTATTTT.

This clonotype was detected a few times. The V and J genes are TRBV4-1 and TRBJ2-5; D not certain. V was cut by 0 bases and J by 1 base, with 6 bases left in between. The CDR3 runs 14 residues. Germline CDR1 is MGHRA and CDR2 is YSYEKL. The CDR3 reads CASSQERTQETQYF. The CDR3 coding sequence is TGCGCCAGCAGCCAAGAGCGGACCCAAGAGACCCAGTACTTC.

The rearrangement uses TRBV5-4 and TRBJ2-5; D gene uncertain. CDR3 length: 16 residues. The V end was cut by 4 bases, the J end by 7 bases, with 23 bases between. In germline, CDR1 is SGHNT, CDR2 YYREEE (reference sequence). The DNA of the CDR3 is TGTGCCAGCAGCCCCGGGCGAGGCACCCTCATCTGGACCCAGTACTTC. Encoded protein: CASSPGRGTLIWTQYF.